A selection of T cell receptor beta chains follows, all from one sample in a study of shared clonotypes between healthy human individuals. Libraries were prepared by immunoSEQ multiplex PCR; TCRdb keeps only in-frame clonotypes and omits some of them. The repertoire consists of 800,000 to 1,200,000 clones, with 78% occurring once and the leading ten covering around 0.47%. Sequenced sample: memory CD4+ T cells from PBMCs. These receptors all stem from a man aged 18 to 29 in good health. Some clones in this sample may be carry-over from other donors' samples. CDR3s include the opening cysteine and the closing phenylalanine or tryptophan. Clone sizes are given selectively: once, few, many, or a class where the clone is expanded.

>TRBV5-8|.|TRBJ2-7|13
CASSRSRGGEQYF
>TRBV12-1|.|TRBJ1-5|15
CASSHPSEIDQPQHF
>TRBV7-3|.|TRBJ1-1|13
CASSNNVNTEAFF
>TRBV29-1|.|TRBJ2-5|12
CSVERYQETQYF
>TRBV12-2|.|TRBJ1-2|11
CASRSPTGYTF
>TRBV20-1|.|TRBJ2-5|11
CSAAGKETQYF
>TRBV12-5|.|TRBJ2-5|15
CASGLTTGGGETQYF
>TRBV5-4|.|TRBJ1-2|13
CASSGALNYGYTF
>TRBV28|.|TRBJ2-7|12
CASSEQPYEQYF
>TRBV4-3|.|TRBJ2-7|14
CASSQDFQSYEQYF
>TRBV28|.|TRBJ2-1|12
CASSFRVNEQFF
>TRBV27|.|TRBJ1-1|12
CASGGQVYEAFF
>TRBV5-4|.|TRBJ2-5|11
CAIGGSGTQYF
>TRBV2|.|TRBJ2-1|14
CASRREVIPNEQFF
>TRBV19|few|TRBJ2-7|15
CASSRGAGGFYEQYF
>TRBV14|few|TRBJ2-1|11
CASSHGNEQFF
>TRBV18|.|TRBJ2-7|14
CASSRASGTYEQYF
>TRBV6-5|.|TRBJ2-7|14
CASSYGDRAYEQYF
>TRBV7-3|once|TRBJ2-1|16
CASSLQRISSYNEQFF
>TRBV28|once|TRBJ2-6|15
CASMGRGLGANVLTF
>TRBV30|.|TRBJ2-5|13
CAWTRYPGETQYF
>TRBV6-4|many|TRBJ1-5|14
CASSVQDSNQPQHF
>TRBV6-5|.|TRBJ1-1|14
CASRRIGQRREAFF
>TRBV28|.|TRBJ2-1|19
CASSSPSTGSRWDHNEQFF
>TRBV7-6|.|TRBJ2-5|12
CASSSIQETQYF
>TRBV20-1|.|TRBJ2-4|11
CSAVRANIQYF
>TRBV5-4|.|TRBJ2-7|14
CASSAHGGSYEQYF
>TRBV29-1|.|TRBJ1-1|13
CSVEEGWATEAFF
>TRBV7-2|.|TRBJ1-2|14
CASSLRTGDYGYTF
>TRBV5-1|many|TRBJ2-3|13
CASSLWGTDTQYF
>TRBV28|.|TRBJ1-4|17
CASSSRQGKLDHEKLFF
>TRBV19|few|TRBJ2-1|16
CASRSGGTSGYNEQFF
>TRBV28|.|TRBJ1-5|16
CASSKLGQGASQPQHF
>TRBV4-1|.|TRBJ1-1|16
CASSQGQGARNTEAFF
>TRBV6-4|few|TRBJ1-2|14
CASSLDRTSLGYTF
>TRBV9|.|TRBJ2-4|14
CASSVGGRKDIQYF